The T cell receptor (beta chain) under discussion was sequenced for a study of T cells after yellow fever vaccination. Study background: Preparation of fractions with low cell numbers was performed using SMART-Seq v4 Ultra Low Input.

General study results and limits: The booster saw the reappearance of most primary-vaccination clones (roughly 95% CD4, about 85% CD8). The CD4 compartment and the CD8 compartment contained a small share of clonotypes in common.

This clonotype appeared a few times. Its antigen is undetermined. A process of 5'RACE template switching, which added a universal primer site and UMIs, was used to make TCR cDNA. TCRdb used MiXCR to reprocess the 5' RACE reads, holding one entry per CDR3 protein. The table includes some 670,000 distinct CDR3 sequences, roughly an eighth detected once. Germline V CDR1 and CDR2: SNHLY, FYNNEI. This CDR3 contains 13 residues. V was trimmed by 4 bases and J by 8 bases, leaving 14 bases between them. Sequences were derived from PBMCs, sampled on the day of the yellow fever booster vaccination. This clonotype originated in a man younger than 40 who received the YFV17D yellow fever vaccine. This rearrangement joins TRBV2 to TRBJ1-2, with D tentatively TRBD1 (6 bases). The CDR3 region has the DNA TGTGCCAGCAGTGGGGGACAAGTGGAAGGCTACACCTTC. It codes for CASSGGQVEGYTF.